The sequence of this TCR beta chain was determined in a study of T cell responses to AZD1222 COVID-19 vaccine. Broader study findings: Among the donors, most were white British and more were female, and clonal diversity was possibly underestimated.

The protocol was immunoSEQ multiplex PCR, while the TCRdb copy is restricted to in-frame clones and leaves out a portion. The sample has about 110,000 clones, roughly 85% seen once. A word on this clone: The antigen is not known.

CDR3 size: 16 residues. V dropped 0 bases and J dropped 7 bases, with 20 bases sitting between them. CDR1 SGDLS and CDR2 YYNGEE come from the germline V gene. Here the sequenced sample was peripheral blood, taken on day 0 of AZD1222 vaccination. The chain couples TRBV9 to TRBJ2-7; D gene uncertain. The sequence was collected from an adult in good health. DNA for the CDR3: TGTGCCAGCAGCGTAGCGGCTGAGCTACCCTCCGGAGAGCAGTACTTC. Its protein is CASSVAAELPSGEQYF.